This T cell receptor beta chain was obtained from a study of T cell repertoires in cytomegalovirus infection (dated 2019 in TCRdb). Context from the whole study: Donor HLA type was relevant to the analysis, as public TCR beta signatures indicated carriage of CMV infection together with the matching HLA type.

Comment on this clonotype: Its antigen target is currently unknown. No base qualities exist here, and no much larger clone lies one base off it.

This sample was sequenced with an Illumina HiSeq 1500. Starting from the raw public reads, TCRdb applied fastp trimming at Q25, assembled clones with MiXCR and retained in-frame beta chains. Rows are combined by CDR3 protein, so each entry shows the most common genes and DNA. For this sample there are approximately 200,000 distinct CDR3 sequences; about 28% appear just once. Together, the top ten hold approximately 31% of the sample. Paper-wide results and their limitations: The ex vivo response was dominated by HLA-C-restricted CMV-specific TCR beta clonotypes, and the single most frequent clonotype in two of eight donors was supplied by these HLA-C-restricted clonotypes. In both this cohort and an independent cohort of several hundred donors, the cumulative frequency of public TCR beta family members distinguished carriers of CMV infection plus the relevant HLA type.

The CDR3 measures 14 amino acids from cysteine to phenylalanine. Of all the DNA, just the CDR3 is kept, 42 bases in frame from base 1. V and J lose 4 bases and 4 bases, and a span of 8 bases separates them. The CDR1 and CDR2 encoded by the germline V gene are SGHDN and FVKESK. The sample consisted of PBMCs. Rearrangement joined TRBV14 to TRBJ2-6; the D gene remains uncertain. The source is a human donor in good health (CMV status not recorded). Some clones in this sample may be carry-over from other donors' samples. The CDR3 reads CASSPTEGANVLTF. The sequenced DNA: TGTGCCAGCAGCCCAACGGAGGGGGCCAACGTCCTGACTTTC.